This paragraph covers one T cell receptor beta chain sequence. The sample belongs to a study of T-cell memory formation after mild COVID-19. V gave up 0 bases and J gave up 3 bases; unmatched junction bases: 10. This CDR3 has 18 amino acids. Germline V lookup: CDR1 MNHNS, CDR2 SASEGT. A single record per CDR3 protein comes from TCRdb applying MiXCR to the 5' RACE reads. In the table there are under 550,000 distinct CDR3 sequences, about 18% of which are singletons. The V call is TRBV6-1, the J call TRBJ1-5, with TRBD1 identical over 8 bases. This TCR was sampled from an adult woman who had mild COVID-19 (a few samples of this study predate the infection). Cell type and time point are not known. The material sequenced was PBMCs or a T cell subset sorted from them (not recorded which). The CDR3 nucleotides are TGTGCCAGCAGTGAAGCGCTTCTCGGGGACAGGCCCAATCAGCCCCAGCATTTT. Translation: CASSEALLGDRPNQPQHF.